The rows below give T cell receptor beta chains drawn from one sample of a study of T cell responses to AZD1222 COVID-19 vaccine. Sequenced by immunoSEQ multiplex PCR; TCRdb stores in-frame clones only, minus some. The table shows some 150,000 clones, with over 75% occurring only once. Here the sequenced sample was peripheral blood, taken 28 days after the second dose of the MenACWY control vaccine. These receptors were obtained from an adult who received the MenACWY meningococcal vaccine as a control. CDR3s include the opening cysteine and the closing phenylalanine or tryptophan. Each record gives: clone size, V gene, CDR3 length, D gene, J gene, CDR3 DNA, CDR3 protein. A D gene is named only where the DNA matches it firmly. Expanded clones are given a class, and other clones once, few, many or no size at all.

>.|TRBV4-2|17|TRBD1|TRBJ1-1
TGTGCCAGCAGCCAAGAGGACAGGGGCCACCTTGGGACTGAAGCTTTCTTT
CASSQEDRGHLGTEAFF
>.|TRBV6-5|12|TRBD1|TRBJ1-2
TGTGCCAGCACCACAGGGGATTATGGCTACACCTTC
CASTTGDYGYTF
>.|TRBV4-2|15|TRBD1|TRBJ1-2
TGTGCCAGCAGCCAAGGGCCAGGGGGCGGGGATGGCTACACCTTC
CASSQGPGGGDGYTF
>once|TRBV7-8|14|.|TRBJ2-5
TGTGCCAGCAGCTTAGCAGTGTGGCAAGAGACCCAGTACTTC
CASSLAVWQETQYF
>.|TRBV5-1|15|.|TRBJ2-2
TGCGCCAGCAGCTTGGGCCAGGGCCTCACCGGGGAGCTGTTTTTT
CASSLGQGLTGELFF
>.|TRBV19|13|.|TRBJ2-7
TGTGCCAGTAGCGTTGGGCAGTCCTACGAGCAGTACTTC
CASSVGQSYEQYF
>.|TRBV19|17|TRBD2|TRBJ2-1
TGTGCCAGTAGTCAATTACTGGGACTAGCATCTTACAATGAGCAGTTCTTC
CASSQLLGLASYNEQFF
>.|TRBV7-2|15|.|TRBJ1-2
TGTGCCAGCAGCTTATATAGGGGAGCGGACTATGGCTACACCTTC
CASSLYRGADYGYTF
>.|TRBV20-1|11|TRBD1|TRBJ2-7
TGCAGTGCTATTAGGGGGCCCGAGCAGTACTTC
CSAIRGPEQYF
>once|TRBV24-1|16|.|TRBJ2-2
TGTGCCACCAGTGACTGGACAAGCCCCGACACCGGGGAGCTGTTTTTT
CATSDWTSPDTGELFF
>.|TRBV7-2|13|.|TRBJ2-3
TGTGCCACCCGACTGGCTAGCACAGATACGCAGTATTTT
CATRLASTDTQYF
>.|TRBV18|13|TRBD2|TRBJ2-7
TGTGCCAGCGGTACTAGCGGAAGCTACGAGCAGTACTTC
CASGTSGSYEQYF
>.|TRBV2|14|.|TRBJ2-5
TGTGCCAGCATTCTGGACGGCTACCAAGAGACCCAGTACTTC
CASILDGYQETQYF
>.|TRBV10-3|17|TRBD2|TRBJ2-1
TGTGCCATCAGAGGGACTAGCGGGAGTATAGCAAGCAATGAGCAGTTCTTC
CAIRGTSGSIASNEQFF
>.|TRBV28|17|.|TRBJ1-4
TGTGCCAGCAGTTTCCCCCGACAGGAGTCGGGATATGAAAAACTGTTTTTT
CASSFPRQESGYEKLFF
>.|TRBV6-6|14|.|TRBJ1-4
TGTGCCAGCAGTTACGGGGGCTTGAATGAAAAACTGTTTTTT
CASSYGGLNEKLFF
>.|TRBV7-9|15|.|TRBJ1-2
TGTGCCAGCAGCTTCCCGACTAGACCGATCTATGGCTACACCTTC
CASSFPTRPIYGYTF
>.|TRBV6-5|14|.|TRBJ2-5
TGTGCCAGCAGTTACTCGAAGGGGCGAGAGACCCAGTACTTC
CASSYSKGRETQYF
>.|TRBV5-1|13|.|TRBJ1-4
TGCGCCAGTGCACAGGGCCCGAAAGAAAAACTGTTTTTT
CASAQGPKEKLFF
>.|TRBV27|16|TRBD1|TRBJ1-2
TGTGCCAGCAGTCCGCCGAAGGGGGCATTTGGCTATGGCTACACCTTC
CASSPPKGAFGYGYTF
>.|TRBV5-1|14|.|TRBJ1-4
TGCGCCAGCAGCTTGACAGCAACTAATGAAAAACTGTTTTTT
CASSLTATNEKLFF
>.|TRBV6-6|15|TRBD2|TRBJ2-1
TGTGCCAGCAGTTACTCACGGCTAGCGGACAATGAGCAGTTCTTC
CASSYSRLADNEQFF
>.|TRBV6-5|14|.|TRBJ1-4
TGTGCCAGCAGCCCCGGGACGATGAATGAAAAACTGTTTTTT
CASSPGTMNEKLFF
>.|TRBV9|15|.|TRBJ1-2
TGTGCCAGCAGCGTAGCGGTTGAAACAGGGTATGGCTACACCTTC
CASSVAVETGYGYTF
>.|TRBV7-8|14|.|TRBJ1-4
TGTGCCAGCAGCCCCTTGATGGGTGCGGAAAAACTGTTTTTT
CASSPLMGAEKLFF
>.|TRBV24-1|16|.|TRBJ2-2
TGTGCCACCAGTGATAACAGGTCCCCGAACACCGGGGAGCTGTTTTTT
CATSDNRSPNTGELFF
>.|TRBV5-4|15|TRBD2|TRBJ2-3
TGTGCCAGCAGCCTAGCGGGGGCTCGCACAGATACGCAGTATTTT
CASSLAGARTDTQYF